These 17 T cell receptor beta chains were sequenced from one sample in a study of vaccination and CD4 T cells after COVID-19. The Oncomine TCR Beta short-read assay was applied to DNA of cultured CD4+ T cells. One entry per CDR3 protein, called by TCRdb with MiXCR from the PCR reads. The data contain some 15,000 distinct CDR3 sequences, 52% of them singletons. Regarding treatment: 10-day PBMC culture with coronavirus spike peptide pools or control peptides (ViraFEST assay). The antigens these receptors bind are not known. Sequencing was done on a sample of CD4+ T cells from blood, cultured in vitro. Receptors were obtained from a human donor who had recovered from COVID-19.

The CDR3 DNA reads TGCAGTGCTAGCCCGGGACTCAACACCTACGAGCAGTACTTC. Amino acid sequence: CSASPGLNTYEQYF. This rearrangement joins TRBV20-1 to TRBJ2-7; possible D gene TRBD2, 6 bases. The CDR3 is 14 residues long. Trimming removed 3 bases at V and 2 bases at J, with 14 bases between. CDR1 DFQATT and CDR2 SNEGSKA come from the germline V gene (reference sequence).

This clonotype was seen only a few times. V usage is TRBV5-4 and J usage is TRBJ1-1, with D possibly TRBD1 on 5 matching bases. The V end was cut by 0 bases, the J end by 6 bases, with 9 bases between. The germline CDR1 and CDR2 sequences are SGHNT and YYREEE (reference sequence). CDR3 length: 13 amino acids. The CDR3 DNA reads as TGTGCCAGCAGCTTGGGGACATTCCCTGAAGCTTTCTTT. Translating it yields CASSLGTFPEAFF.

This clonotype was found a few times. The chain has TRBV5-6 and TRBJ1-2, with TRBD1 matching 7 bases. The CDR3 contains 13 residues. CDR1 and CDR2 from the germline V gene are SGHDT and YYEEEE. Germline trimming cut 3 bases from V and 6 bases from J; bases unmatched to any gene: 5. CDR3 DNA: TGTGCCAGCAGCTCGACAGGGCGAGATGGCTACACCTTC. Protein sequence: CASSSTGRDGYTF.

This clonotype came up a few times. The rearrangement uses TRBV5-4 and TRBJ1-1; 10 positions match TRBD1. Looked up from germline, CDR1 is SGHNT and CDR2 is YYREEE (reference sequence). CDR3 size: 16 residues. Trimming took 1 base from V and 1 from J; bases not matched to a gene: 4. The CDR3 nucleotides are TGTGCCAGCAGCTTGCCGGGACAGGGGACGAACACTGAAGCTTTCTTT. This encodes CASSLPGQGTNTEAFF.

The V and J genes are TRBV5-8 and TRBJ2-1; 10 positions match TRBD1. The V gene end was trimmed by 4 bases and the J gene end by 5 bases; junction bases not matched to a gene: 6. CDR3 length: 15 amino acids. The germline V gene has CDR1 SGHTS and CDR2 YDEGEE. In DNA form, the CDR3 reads TGTGCCAGCAGCCCGCGACAGGGGGCTAACAATGAGCAGTTCTTC. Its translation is CASSPRQGANNEQFF.

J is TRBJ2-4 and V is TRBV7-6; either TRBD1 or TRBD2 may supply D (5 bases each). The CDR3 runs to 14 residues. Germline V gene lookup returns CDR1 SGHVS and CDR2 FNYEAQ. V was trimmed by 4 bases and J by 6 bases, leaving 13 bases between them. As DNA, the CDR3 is TGTGCCAGCAGCTCCGGGACCTACGGAAACATTCAGTACTTC. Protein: CASSSGTYGNIQYF.

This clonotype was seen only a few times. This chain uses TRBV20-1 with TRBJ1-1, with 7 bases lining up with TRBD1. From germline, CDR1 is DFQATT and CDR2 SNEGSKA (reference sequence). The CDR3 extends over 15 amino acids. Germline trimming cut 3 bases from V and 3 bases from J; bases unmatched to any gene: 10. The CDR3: CSASQLPGGYTEAFF. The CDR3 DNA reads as TGCAGTGCTAGCCAACTCCCAGGGGGGTACACTGAAGCTTTCTTT.

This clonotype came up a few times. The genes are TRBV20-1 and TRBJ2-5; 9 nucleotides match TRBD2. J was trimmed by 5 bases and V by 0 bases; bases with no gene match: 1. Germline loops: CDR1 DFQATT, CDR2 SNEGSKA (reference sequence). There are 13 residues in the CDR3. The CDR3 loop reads CSARDTSGETQYF. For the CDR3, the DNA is TGCAGTGCTAGAGATACTAGCGGGGAGACCCAGTACTTC.

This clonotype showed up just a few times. The CDR3 sequence is CSASGRARQIGQYF. The CDR3 bases are TGCAGTGCTAGCGGGAGGGCGAGACAGATAGGGCAGTATTTT. V is TRBV20-1 and J is TRBJ2-3; 8 positions match TRBD2. Germline V gene lookup returns CDR1 DFQATT and CDR2 SNEGSKA (reference sequence). This CDR3 contains 14 residues. Trimming at V came to 3 bases and at J to 11 bases, leaving 13 bases not matched to a gene.

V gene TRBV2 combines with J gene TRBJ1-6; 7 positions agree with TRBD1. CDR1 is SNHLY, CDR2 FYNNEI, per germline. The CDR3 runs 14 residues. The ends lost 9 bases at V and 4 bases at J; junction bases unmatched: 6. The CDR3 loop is CARKGADYNSPLHF. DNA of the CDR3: TGTGCCAGAAAGGGGGCGGATTATAATTCACCCCTCCACTTT.

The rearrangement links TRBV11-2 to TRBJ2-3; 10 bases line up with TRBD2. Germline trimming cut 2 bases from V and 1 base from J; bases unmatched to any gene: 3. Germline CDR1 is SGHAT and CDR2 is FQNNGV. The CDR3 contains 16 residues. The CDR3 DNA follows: TGTGCCAGCAGCTTAACGACTAGCGGGCGCACAGATACGCAGTATTTT. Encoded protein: CASSLTTSGRTDTQYF.

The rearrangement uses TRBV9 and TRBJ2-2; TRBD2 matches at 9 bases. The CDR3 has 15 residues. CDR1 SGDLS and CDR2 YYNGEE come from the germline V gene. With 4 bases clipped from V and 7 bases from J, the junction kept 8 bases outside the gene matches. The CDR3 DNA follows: TGTGCCAGCAGCAATAGCGGGAGAGGGATCGGGGAGCTGTTTTTT. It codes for CASSNSGRGIGELFF.

CDR3 sequence (DNA): TGTGCCAGCAGCAATCCGGGGGCGAGGACTGAAGCTTTCTTT. Encoded protein: CASSNPGARTEAFF. J is TRBJ1-1 and V is TRBV4-2, with D possibly matching TRBD1 (6 bases). This CDR3 is built from 14 residues. Germline V gene lookup returns CDR1 LGHNA and CDR2 YNFKEQ. The ends were cut back, 5 bases at V and 5 bases at J, with 15 bases in the middle.

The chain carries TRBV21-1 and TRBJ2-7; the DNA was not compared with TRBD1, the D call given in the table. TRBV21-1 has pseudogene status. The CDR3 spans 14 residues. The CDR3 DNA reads TGTGCCAGCAGCGGCCGGGACAGACACTACGAGCAGTACTTC. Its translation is CASSGRDRHYEQYF.

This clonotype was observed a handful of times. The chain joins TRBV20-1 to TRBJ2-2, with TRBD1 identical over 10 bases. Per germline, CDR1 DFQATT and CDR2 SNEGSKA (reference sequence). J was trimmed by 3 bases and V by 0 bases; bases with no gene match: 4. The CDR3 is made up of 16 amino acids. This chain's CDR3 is CSARDSGTGDTGELFF. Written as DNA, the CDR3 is TGCAGTGCTAGAGATAGCGGGACAGGGGACACCGGGGAGCTGTTTTTT.

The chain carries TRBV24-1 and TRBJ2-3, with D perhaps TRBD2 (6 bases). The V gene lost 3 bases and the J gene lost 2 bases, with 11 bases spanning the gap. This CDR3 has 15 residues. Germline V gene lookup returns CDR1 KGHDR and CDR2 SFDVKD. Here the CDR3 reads CATSDGTGATDTQYF. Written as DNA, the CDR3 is TGTGCCACCAGTGATGGGACGGGAGCCACAGATACGCAGTATTTT.

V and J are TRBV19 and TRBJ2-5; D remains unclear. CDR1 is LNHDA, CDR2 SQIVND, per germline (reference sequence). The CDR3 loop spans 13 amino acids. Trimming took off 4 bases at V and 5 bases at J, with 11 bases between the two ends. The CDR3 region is CASSNPLGETQYF. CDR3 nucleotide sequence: TGTGCCAGTAGTAACCCCCTCGGGGAGACCCAGTACTTC.